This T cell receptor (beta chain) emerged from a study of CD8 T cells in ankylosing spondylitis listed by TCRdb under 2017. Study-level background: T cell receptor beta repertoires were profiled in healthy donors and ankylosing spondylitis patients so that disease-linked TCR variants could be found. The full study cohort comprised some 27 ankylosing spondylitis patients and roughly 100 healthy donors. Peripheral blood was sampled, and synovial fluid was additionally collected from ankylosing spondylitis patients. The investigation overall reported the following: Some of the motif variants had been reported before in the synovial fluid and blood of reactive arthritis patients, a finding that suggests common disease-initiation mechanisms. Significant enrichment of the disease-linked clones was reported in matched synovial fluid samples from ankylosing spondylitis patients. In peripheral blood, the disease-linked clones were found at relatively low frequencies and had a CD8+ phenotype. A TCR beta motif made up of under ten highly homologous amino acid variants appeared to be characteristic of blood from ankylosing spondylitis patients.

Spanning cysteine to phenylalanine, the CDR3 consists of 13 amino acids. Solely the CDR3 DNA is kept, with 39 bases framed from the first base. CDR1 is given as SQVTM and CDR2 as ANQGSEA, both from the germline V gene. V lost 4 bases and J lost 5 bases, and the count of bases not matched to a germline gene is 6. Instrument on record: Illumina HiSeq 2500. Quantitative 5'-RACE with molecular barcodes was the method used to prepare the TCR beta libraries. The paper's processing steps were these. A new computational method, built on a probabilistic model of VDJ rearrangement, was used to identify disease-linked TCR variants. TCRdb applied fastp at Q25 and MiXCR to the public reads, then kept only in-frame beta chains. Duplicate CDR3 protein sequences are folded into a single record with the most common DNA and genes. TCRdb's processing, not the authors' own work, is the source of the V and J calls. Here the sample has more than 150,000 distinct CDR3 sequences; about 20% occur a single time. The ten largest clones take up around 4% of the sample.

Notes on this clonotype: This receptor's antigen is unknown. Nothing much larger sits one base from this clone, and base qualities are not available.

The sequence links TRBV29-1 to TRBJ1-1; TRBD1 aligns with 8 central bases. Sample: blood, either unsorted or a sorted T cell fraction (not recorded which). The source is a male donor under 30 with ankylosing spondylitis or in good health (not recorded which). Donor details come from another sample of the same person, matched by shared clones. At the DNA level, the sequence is TGCAGCGTTGGGCGACAGGGGTCTACTGAAGCTTTCTTT. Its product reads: CSVGRQGSTEAFF.